This T cell receptor beta chain came from a study of cytomegalovirus exposure and HLA in healthy donors. The primer mix had 60 Vbeta and 13 Jbeta primers. TCRdb's table, derived via immunoSEQ multiplex PCR, lists solely in-frame clones and lacks some. The sample carries 150,000 to 200,000 clones, approximately 80% recorded once. V was shortened by 0 bases and J by 7 bases, with 9 bases between the two germline ends. The CDR3 has 13 residues. The germline CDR1 and CDR2 sequences are MNHEY and SVGAGI. This chain uses TRBV6-5 with TRBJ1-2, with D unclear. What was sequenced was PBMCs. The sequence was collected from a girl aged 10-17 years in good health and CMV-seropositive. The CDR3 spells CASSYSTQSGYTF. CDR3 bases: TGTGCCAGCAGTTACTCGACTCAGAGTGGCTACACCTTC.